The clone carrying this T cell receptor beta chain has a handful of counts. Its target is unknown. This sample was taken from a study of early T cells in non-severe SARS-CoV-2 infection. Broader study findings: The VDJdb matching leaned toward anti-spike CD8 responses and overlooked private and CD4 specificities.

Germline assignment: CDR1 GTSNPN and CDR2 SVGIG (reference sequence). This CDR3 has 13 residues. The V end was cut by 6 bases, the J end by 7 bases, with 18 bases between. A single record per CDR3 protein comes from TCRdb applying MiXCR to the 5' RACE reads. The sample includes 100,000 to 150,000 distinct CDR3 sequences, approximately 15% of them seen just once. Sequencing was carried out using whole blood. This chain connects TRBV30 to TRBJ1-2, with D perhaps TRBD1 (5 bases). The source of this sequence is an adult who was a healthcare worker with PCR-confirmed SARS-CoV-2 infection or an uninfected control (not recorded which). The CDR3 nucleotides read TGTGCCTGCCCCCAAGACAGCCGTTTTGGCTACACCTTC. Its protein is CACPQDSRFGYTF.